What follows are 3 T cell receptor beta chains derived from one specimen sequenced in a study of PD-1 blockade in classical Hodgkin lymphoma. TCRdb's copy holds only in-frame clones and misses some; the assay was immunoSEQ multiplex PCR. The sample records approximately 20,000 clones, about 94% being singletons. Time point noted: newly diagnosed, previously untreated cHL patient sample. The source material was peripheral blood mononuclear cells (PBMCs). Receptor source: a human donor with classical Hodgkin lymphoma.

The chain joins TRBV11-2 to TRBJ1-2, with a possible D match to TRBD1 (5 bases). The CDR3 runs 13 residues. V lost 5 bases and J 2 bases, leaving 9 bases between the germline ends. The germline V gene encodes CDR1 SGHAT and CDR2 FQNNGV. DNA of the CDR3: TGTGCCAGCAGCCTGGGGGTGAACTATGGCTACACCTTC. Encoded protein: CASSLGVNYGYTF.

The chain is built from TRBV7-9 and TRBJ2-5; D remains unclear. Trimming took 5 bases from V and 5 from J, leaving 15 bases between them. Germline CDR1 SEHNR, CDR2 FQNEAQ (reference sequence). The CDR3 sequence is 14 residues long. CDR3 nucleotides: TGTGCCAGCAGCCACGCCCGGGTTAGGGAGACCCAGTACTTC. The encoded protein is CASSHARVRETQYF. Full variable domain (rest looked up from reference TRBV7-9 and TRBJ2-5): DTGVSQNPRHKITKRGQNVTFRCDPISEHNRLYWYRQTLGQGPEFLTYFQNEAQLEKSRLLSDRFSAERPKGSFSTLEIQRTEQGDSAMYLCASSHARVRETQYFGPGTRLLVL.

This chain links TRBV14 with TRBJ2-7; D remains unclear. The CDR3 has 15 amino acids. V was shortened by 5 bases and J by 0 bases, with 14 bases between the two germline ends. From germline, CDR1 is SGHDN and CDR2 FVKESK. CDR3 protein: CASSGVGFFSYEQYF. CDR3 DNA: TGTGCCAGCAGCGGAGTCGGGTTCTTCTCCTACGAGCAGTACTTC.